The 27 T cell receptor beta chains below come from one sample, sequenced in a study of graft-versus-host responses after intestinal transplantation. The data were produced by immunoSEQ multiplex PCR, yet TCRdb's version contains in-frame clones alone and is incomplete. The table has approximately 26,000 clones, 75% to 90% seen once. The specimen comprised PBMCs, sampled about 27 days after intestinal transplant. Every receptor here comes from a human patient who received an intestinal transplant, so some T cells may come from the graft donor.

The chain joins TRBV29-1 to TRBJ2-2; 8 bases are shared with TRBD1. The V segment lost 6 bases and the J segment 5 bases; nucleotides outside the gene matches: 11. CDR3 size: 15 residues. Germline V gene data show CDR1 as SQVTM and CDR2 as ANQGSEA. In nucleotides, the CDR3 is TGCAGCGTCAGGGGGCAGAGGGAGGCTACCGGGGAGCTGTTTTTT. This translates into CSVRGQREATGELFF.

V gene TRBV21-1 combines with J gene TRBJ2-7. TRBV21-1 is shown as a pseudogene. The CDR3 sequence is 15 residues long. The CDR3 bases are TGTGCCAGCAGCAAAGCCGGCAATCCGGCCTACGAGCAGTACTTC. Amino acid sequence: CASSKAGNPAYEQYF.

This clone has only a few counts. The rearrangement joins TRBV28 to TRBJ1-3, with D possibly being TRBD1 (6 bases). Trimming left V 6 bases short and J 0 bases short, with 15 bases between. CDR1 is MDHEN and CDR2 is SYDVKM in the germline V gene. The CDR3 loop spans 16 amino acids. The CDR3 DNA follows: TGTGCCAGCAGCCCCGGGACAAGAAACTCTGGAAACACCATATATTTT. It specifies CASSPGTRNSGNTIYF.

The chain is built from TRBV5-6 and TRBJ2-7, with a possible D match to TRBD2 (6 bases). The CDR3 length is 14 residues. The germline V gene encodes CDR1 SGHDT and CDR2 YYEEEE. V was clipped by 3 bases and J by 3 bases, with 13 bases between them. The CDR3 coding sequence is TGTGCCAGCAGCTATCCGGGGGAGGACTACGAGCAGTACTTC. Its translation: CASSYPGEDYEQYF.

CDR3 coding DNA: TGCGCCAGCAGCCAAGACGTATTCTATGGCTACACCTTC. It encodes CASSQDVFYGYTF. The chain carries TRBV4-3 and TRBJ1-2; no reliable D call. The CDR3 extends over 13 amino acids. V lost 0 bases and J lost 4, with 6 bases in between. Germline V gene sequence: CDR1 LGHNA, CDR2 YSLEER.

CDR3 sequence reads: CSVVFSQGSYEQYF. DNA for the CDR3: TGCAGCGTTGTTTTTTCTCAGGGCTCCTACGAGCAGTACTTC. The chain joins TRBV29-1 to TRBJ2-7, with D possibly TRBD1 on 5 matching bases. This CDR3 is 14 amino acids long. Germline V lookup: CDR1 SQVTM, CDR2 ANQGSEA. The V end was cut by 4 bases, the J end by 0 bases, with 13 bases between.

The chain recombines TRBV29-1 with TRBJ2-2, with D possibly being TRBD1 (6 bases). Germline CDR1 reads SQVTM; CDR2 reads ANQGSEA. V gave up 5 bases and J gave up 1 base, with 11 bases separating them. This CDR3 spans 14 amino acids. The CDR3 protein is CSVTGTQNTGELFF. The CDR3, as DNA: TGCAGCGTTACCGGGACACAGAACACCGGGGAGCTGTTTTTT.

The chain has TRBV5-4 and TRBJ1-1, with 8 bases identical to TRBD1. Trimming cost V 4 bases and J 4 bases; bases outside gene matches: 0. This CDR3 spans 12 amino acids. Germline CDR1 SGHNT, CDR2 YYREEE (reference sequence). CDR3 nucleotide sequence: TGTGCCAGCAGCCAGGGGGCCACTGAAGCTTTCTTT. Its translation: CASSQGATEAFF.

This clone was recorded a few times. The CDR3 sequence: CASSSKLAGGEDEQFF. The CDR3 region has the DNA TGTGCCAGCAGTTCAAAACTAGCGGGGGGGGAGGATGAGCAGTTCTTC. J is TRBJ2-1 and V is TRBV6-5; 13 nucleotides match TRBD2. CDR1 and CDR2 from the germline V gene are MNHEY and SVGAGI. The CDR3 contains 16 residues. Trimming at V came to 4 bases and at J to 8 bases, leaving 8 bases not matched to a gene.

The chain carries TRBV6-5 and TRBJ2-7, with D maybe TRBD1 (5 bases). From germline, CDR1 is MNHEY and CDR2 SVGAGI. V lost 6 bases to trimming and J lost 2 bases, with 17 bases between them. The CDR3 consists of 15 residues. This CDR3 is CASSDSQGSTYEQYF. The CDR3 nucleotides are TGTGCCAGCAGCGACTCCCAGGGTAGTACCTACGAGCAGTACTTC.

The chain carries TRBV2 and TRBJ1-6; a possible D gene is TRBD1 (5 bases). The CDR3 is 13 amino acids. Germline V gives CDR1 SNHLY, CDR2 FYNNEI. Trimming took 0 bases from V and 9 from J, leaving 6 bases between them. The CDR3 nucleotides read TGTGCCAGCAGTGAAGCCGGGGGTTCACCCCTCCACTTT. This sequence encodes CASSEAGGSPLHF.

The chain joins TRBV27 to TRBJ1-2, with D tentatively TRBD1 (6 bases). The CDR3 runs 14 residues. Germline values: CDR1 MNHEY, CDR2 SMNVEV (reference sequence). V was clipped by 2 bases and J by 6 bases, with 13 bases between them. The CDR3 here is CASSLAQGADGYTF. As DNA, the CDR3 is TGTGCCAGCAGTTTAGCACAGGGAGCGGATGGCTACACCTTC.

The chain uses TRBV5-4 and TRBJ2-3, with D maybe TRBD2 (6 bases). CDR3 length equals 14 residues. Germline values: CDR1 SGHNT, CDR2 YYREEE (reference sequence). Deletions cut 4 bases from V and 2 bases from J, with 11 bases between. CDR3 DNA sequence: TGTGCCAGCAGCCCCGGGACTTCCACAGATACGCAGTATTTT. Protein product: CASSPGTSTDTQYF.

The V and J genes are TRBV5-1 and TRBJ2-7, with TRBD2 matching 10 bases. The CDR3 is 15 residues long. In germline, CDR1 is SGHRS, CDR2 YFSETQ. V shed 3 bases, J shed 7 bases, and the junction held 10 bases outside the gene matches. The CDR3 DNA sequence: TGCGCCAGCAGCTGGGGACTAGCGAGAGGGAATGAGCAGTACTTC. It specifies CASSWGLARGNEQYF. Full variable domain (remainder filled in from reference TRBV5-1 and TRBJ2-7): KAGVTQTPRYLIKTRGQQVTLSCSPISGHRSVSWYQQTPGQGLQFLFEYFSETQRNKGNFPGRFSGRQFSNSRSEMNVSTLELGDSALYLCASSWGLARGNEQYFGPGTRLTVT.

The rearrangement joins TRBV19 to TRBJ2-1; 8 nucleotides align to TRBD2. Germline values: CDR1 LNHDA, CDR2 SQIVND (reference sequence). The CDR3 has 18 amino acids. V lost 5 bases and J lost 0; bases outside the gene matches: 12. CDR3 nucleotide sequence: TGTGCCAGTAGTTTAAGGGAACTAGCGGCAAGCTCCTACAATGAGCAGTTCTTC. Translated: CASSLRELAASSYNEQFF.

This clone was seen just once. V usage is TRBV2 and J usage is TRBJ2-3, with 9 bases aligning to TRBD2. J was trimmed by 1 base and V by 9 bases; bases with no gene match: 11. Looked up from germline, CDR1 is SNHLY and CDR2 is FYNNEI. CDR3 length equals 16 residues. CDR3 DNA sequence: TGTGCCAGTAGTTGGGTAATAGCGGGAGGCACAGATACGCAGTATTTT. Protein product: CASSWVIAGGTDTQYF.

This clone was detected once. The V call is TRBV22-1, the J call TRBJ2-6; TRBD2 reflects the table's D call only, with no check against the DNA. TRBV22-1 is labeled a pseudogene. The length of the CDR3 is 18 residues. In DNA, the CDR3 is TGTCCTGGGAGTTGCTACGGAAGCGAACAAAGTCGGGCCAACGTCCTGACTTTC. It is translated as CPGSCYGSEQSRANVLTF.

The rearrangement uses TRBV5-1 and TRBJ2-7; D uncertain. Trimming took off 0 bases at V and 5 bases at J, with 18 bases between the two ends. Per germline, CDR1 SGHRS and CDR2 YFSETQ. This CDR3 has 16 amino acids. CDR3 region: CASSLALPTFSDEQYF. The CDR3, as DNA: TGCGCCAGCAGCTTGGCCCTCCCTACGTTTTCGGACGAGCAGTACTTC.

This chain links TRBV4-2 with TRBJ1-1; D unresolved. Trimming removed 0 bases from V and 0 bases from J, with 11 bases in between. Germline V gene lookup returns CDR1 LGHNA and CDR2 YNFKEQ. The CDR3 runs to 16 residues. The CDR3 here is CASSQEAWLMNTEAFF. The CDR3 nucleotides are TGTGCCAGCAGCCAAGAGGCGTGGCTTATGAACACTGAAGCTTTCTTT.

The chain is built from TRBV4-1 and TRBJ1-2; D is ambiguous. CDR1 and CDR2 from the germline V gene are MGHRA and YSYEKL. V was cut by 7 bases and J by 4 bases, with 19 bases left in between. The CDR3 has 15 residues. CDR3 amino acids: CASKGLLIWGYGYTF. Here the CDR3 DNA reads TGCGCCAGCAAAGGCCTTCTAATATGGGGCTATGGCTACACCTTC.

The chain is built from TRBV7-2 and TRBJ2-3; D not resolved. V was shortened by 0 bases and J by 1 base, with 11 bases between the two germline ends. CDR1 is SGHTA and CDR2 is FQGNSA in the germline V gene. The CDR3 is 16 residues long. CDR3 region: CASSLAPRFGTDTQYF. The CDR3 DNA reads TGTGCCAGCAGCTTAGCCCCGCGCTTCGGCACAGATACGCAGTATTTT.

The chain recombines TRBV5-6 with TRBJ1-3, with D tentatively TRBD1 (5 bases). The CDR3 has 14 residues. Deletions cut 4 bases from V and 1 base from J, with 9 bases between. Germline V gives CDR1 SGHDT, CDR2 YYEEEE. CDR3 sequence reads: CASSPGLSGNTIYF. DNA for the CDR3: TGTGCCAGCAGCCCGGGACTTTCTGGAAACACCATATATTTT. The full variable domain, completed using reference TRBV5-6 and TRBJ1-3, is DAGVTQSPTHLIKTRGQQVTLRCSPKSGHDTVSWYQQALGQGPQFIFQYYEEEERQRGNFPDRFSGHQFPNYSSELNVNALLLGDSALYLCASSPGLSGNTIYFGEGSWLTVV.

V gene TRBV7-9 combines with J gene TRBJ1-2; D gene unclear. From germline, CDR1 is SEHNR and CDR2 FQNEAQ (reference sequence). The V gene lost 1 base and the J gene lost 6 bases, with 9 bases spanning the gap. The CDR3 is made up of 13 amino acids. The CDR3 DNA follows: TGTGCCAGCAGCTTAGACCCAGGCCATGGCTACACCTTC. It specifies CASSLDPGHGYTF. Full variable domain (missing parts from reference TRBV7-9 and TRBJ1-2): DTGVSQNPRHKITKRGQNVTFRCDPISEHNRLYWYRQTLGQGPEFLTYFQNEAQLEKSRLLSDRFSAERPKGSFSTLEIQRTEQGDSAMYLCASSLDPGHGYTFGSGTRLTVV.

The rearrangement uses TRBV5-5 and TRBJ1-3, with 7 bases matching TRBD1. Germline V gene data show CDR1 as SGHKS and CDR2 as YYEKEE (reference sequence). The ends lost 0 bases at V and 2 bases at J; junction bases unmatched: 2. The CDR3 spans 15 residues. The chain's CDR3 is CASSLDRGAGNTIYF. CDR3 nucleotides: TGTGCCAGCAGCTTGGACAGGGGAGCTGGAAACACCATATATTTT.

This chain joins TRBV19 and TRBJ1-1, with 7 bases aligning to TRBD1. The CDR3 is 15 residues long. Losses at the gene ends were 7 bases for V and 3 bases for J; bases not matched to a gene: 11. Germline V lookup: CDR1 LNHDA, CDR2 SQIVND (reference sequence). Here the CDR3 reads CASNGQVRGDTEAFF. For the CDR3, the DNA is TGTGCCAGTAACGGACAGGTCCGTGGGGACACTGAAGCTTTCTTT. Combining the CDR3 with reference TRBV19 and TRBJ1-1 gives the whole variable domain DGGITQSPKYLFRKEGQNVTLSCEQNLNHDAMYWYRQDPGQGLRLIYYSQIVNDFQKGDIAEGYSVSREKKESFPLTVTSAQKNPTAFYLCASNGQVRGDTEAFFGQGTRLTVV.

This chain joins TRBV27 and TRBJ2-1, with 9 bases identical to TRBD2. The CDR3 totals 16 residues. The junction had 6 bases not matched to a gene; V was cut back by 2 bases and J by 4 bases. The germline V gene encodes CDR1 MNHEY and CDR2 SMNVEV (reference sequence). The CDR3 region has the DNA TGTGCCAGCAGTTTACGCGCTAGCGGGATTTACAATGAGCAGTTCTTC. Protein sequence: CASSLRASGIYNEQFF.

V and J are TRBV6-6 and TRBJ2-7; D gene uncertain. Trimming cost V 6 bases and J 2 bases, with 8 bases left between them. The CDR3 has 12 amino acids. The germline V gene has CDR1 MNHNY and CDR2 SVGAGI (reference sequence). CDR3 sequence: CASSHPTYEQYF. CDR3 DNA sequence: TGTGCCAGCAGCCACCCAACCTACGAGCAGTACTTC.